This record covers a single TCR beta chain. Aged 18 to 65, the patients had hyperthyroidism that was newly diagnosed and had lasted under 2 months. V lost 7 bases and J 1 base, leaving 13 bases between the germline ends. CDR1 is LGHNT, CDR2 FRNRAP, per germline. The CDR3 extends over 14 amino acids. This specimen comes from a study of T cells in Graves' hyperthyroidism and ophthalmopathy. TCR beta CDR3 regions were amplified from RNA. When the TCR CDR3 underwent first-round RT-PCR, the HTBI primer set was used. MiXCR was run by TCRdb on the multiplex PCR reads, yielding one entry per CDR3 protein. Among about 680,000 distinct CDR3 sequences, roughly 32% were seen once, and the ten largest hold roughly 30%.

V gene TRBV12-5 combines with J gene TRBJ1-1, with D hard to call. The sequencing sample was made of blood. The TCR originated in a woman aged 40 to 55 with Graves' hyperthyroidism. CDR3 nucleotides: TGTGCTAGTGACTCACCCGTGAAGAACACTGAAGCTTTCTTT. Its protein product is CASDSPVKNTEAFF. Supplemented by reference TRBV12-5 and TRBJ1-1, the full variable domain reads DARVTQTPRHKVTEMGQEVTMRCQPILGHNTVFWYRQTMMQGLELLAYFRNRAPLDDSGMPKDRFSAEMPDATLATLKIQPSEPRDSAVYFCASDSPVKNTEAFFGQGTRLTVV.